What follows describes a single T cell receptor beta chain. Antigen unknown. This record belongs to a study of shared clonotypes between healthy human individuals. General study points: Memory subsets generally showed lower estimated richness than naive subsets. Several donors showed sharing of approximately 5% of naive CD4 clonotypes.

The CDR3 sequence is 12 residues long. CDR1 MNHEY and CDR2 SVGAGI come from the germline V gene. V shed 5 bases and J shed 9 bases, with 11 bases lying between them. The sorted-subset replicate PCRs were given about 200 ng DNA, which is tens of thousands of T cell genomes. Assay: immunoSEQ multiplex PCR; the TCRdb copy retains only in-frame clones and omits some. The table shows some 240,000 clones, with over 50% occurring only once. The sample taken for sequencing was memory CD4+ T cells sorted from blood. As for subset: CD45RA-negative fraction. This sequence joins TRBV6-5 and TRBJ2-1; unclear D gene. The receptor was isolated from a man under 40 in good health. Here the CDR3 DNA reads TGTGCCAGCAGTGGCCACGCAGGTGAGCAGTTCTTC. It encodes CASSGHAGEQFF.